This record covers a single TCR beta chain. Its matching antigen is unknown. CDR1 and CDR2 (germline): DFQATT, SNEGSKA (reference sequence). The CDR3 loop spans 10 amino acids. V dropped 6 bases and J dropped 4 bases, with 7 bases sitting between them. The repertoire was sequenced with immunoSEQ multiplex PCR; TCRdb's copy has only in-frame clones and lacks some. The data hold roughly 85,000 clones, with roughly nine tenths observed a single time. The source of the sample is a study of T cell responses to AZD1222 COVID-19 vaccine. Study in general: Second-dose schedules of about 4 or about 12 weeks were combined.

Study observations and caveats: Donors were mostly white British, more females; clonal diversity possibly underestimated. Targeting of unmutated variant regions was reportedly seen in nearly half of spike-specific TCRs.

The chain recombines TRBV20-1 with TRBJ2-7; no definite D call. The source is an adult in good health. This sample comprised peripheral blood, obtained on day 0 of AZD1222 vaccination. The CDR3 region is CSAPVYEQYF. In DNA form, the CDR3 reads TGCAGTGCCCCGGTTTACGAGCAGTACTTC.